These T cell receptor beta chains were read from a single sample in a study of siplizumab effects on memory and regulatory T cells. The repertoire was sequenced with immunoSEQ multiplex PCR; TCRdb's copy has only in-frame clones and lacks some. The repertoire has some 65,000 clones, about 90% of them found once; the top ten carry about 1.5%. Sequencing was done on a sample of Tregs sorted from blood. These receptors were taken from a human donor in good health. Both conserved end residues are part of each CDR3. The D gene is left open where the match is weak. The size of a clone is reported for some rows only, either as once, few or many, or as a class for expanded clones.

J gene | V gene | D gene | clone size | CDR3 protein | CDR3 DNA
TRBJ2-3 | TRBV5-4 | . | . | CASSLEWDTQYF | TGTGCCAGCAGCTTGGAGTGGGATACGCAGTATTTT
TRBJ2-7 | TRBV5-1 | . | few | CASSSDPLGEQYF | TGCGCCAGCAGCTCGGACCCCCTAGGGGAGCAGTACTTC
TRBJ2-4 | TRBV20-1 | . | . | CSASRTNIQYF | TGCAGTGCTTCAAGGACAAACATTCAGTACTTC
TRBJ1-2 | TRBV6-1 | . | . | CASSAGHQFPYGYTF | TGTGCCAGCAGTGCGGGACACCAATTCCCCTATGGCTACACCTTC
TRBJ1-4 | TRBV25-1 | . | . | CASSGGWGMFF | TGTGCCAGCAGTGGGGGCTGGGGCATGTTTTTT
TRBJ2-5 | TRBV27 | . | . | CASSFRGTQETQYF | TGTGCCAGCAGCTTCCGCGGGACGCAAGAGACCCAGTACTTC
TRBJ1-2 | TRBV5-1 | . | . | CASSFSAAGGYTF | TGCGCCAGCAGCTTCTCGGCAGCAGGTGGCTACACCTTC
TRBJ1-3 | TRBV21-1 | . | . | CASSLRGKLLLF | TGTGCCAGCAGCCTCCGGGGCAAACTTCTCCTTTTT
TRBJ1-1 | TRBV27 | TRBD1 | . | CASSTTGTVRNTEAFF | TGTGCCAGCAGTACGACAGGGACCGTCCGGAACACTGAAGCTTTCTTT
TRBJ2-3 | TRBV10-3 | TRBD1 | . | CAISRTGEADTQYF | TGTGCCATCAGCCGGACAGGGGAGGCAGATACGCAGTATTTT
TRBJ1-2 | TRBV28 | . | . | CATRPLDSGYTF | TGTGCCACCCGCCCTTTAGATAGTGGCTACACCTTC
TRBJ2-1 | TRBV7-8 | TRBD2 | . | CASSSSSGRTEQFF | TGTGCCAGCAGCTCATCTAGCGGGAGGACTGAGCAGTTCTTC
TRBJ2-5 | TRBV7-8 | TRBD2 | . | CASSWGLAGARGETQYF | TGTGCCAGCAGCTGGGGACTAGCGGGAGCCCGGGGAGAGACCCAGTACTTC
TRBJ2-2 | TRBV21-1 | . | . | CASSKGGRPPSNTGELFF | TGTGCCAGCAGCAAAGGAGGGAGGCCTCCTTCGAACACCGGGGAGCTGTTTTTT